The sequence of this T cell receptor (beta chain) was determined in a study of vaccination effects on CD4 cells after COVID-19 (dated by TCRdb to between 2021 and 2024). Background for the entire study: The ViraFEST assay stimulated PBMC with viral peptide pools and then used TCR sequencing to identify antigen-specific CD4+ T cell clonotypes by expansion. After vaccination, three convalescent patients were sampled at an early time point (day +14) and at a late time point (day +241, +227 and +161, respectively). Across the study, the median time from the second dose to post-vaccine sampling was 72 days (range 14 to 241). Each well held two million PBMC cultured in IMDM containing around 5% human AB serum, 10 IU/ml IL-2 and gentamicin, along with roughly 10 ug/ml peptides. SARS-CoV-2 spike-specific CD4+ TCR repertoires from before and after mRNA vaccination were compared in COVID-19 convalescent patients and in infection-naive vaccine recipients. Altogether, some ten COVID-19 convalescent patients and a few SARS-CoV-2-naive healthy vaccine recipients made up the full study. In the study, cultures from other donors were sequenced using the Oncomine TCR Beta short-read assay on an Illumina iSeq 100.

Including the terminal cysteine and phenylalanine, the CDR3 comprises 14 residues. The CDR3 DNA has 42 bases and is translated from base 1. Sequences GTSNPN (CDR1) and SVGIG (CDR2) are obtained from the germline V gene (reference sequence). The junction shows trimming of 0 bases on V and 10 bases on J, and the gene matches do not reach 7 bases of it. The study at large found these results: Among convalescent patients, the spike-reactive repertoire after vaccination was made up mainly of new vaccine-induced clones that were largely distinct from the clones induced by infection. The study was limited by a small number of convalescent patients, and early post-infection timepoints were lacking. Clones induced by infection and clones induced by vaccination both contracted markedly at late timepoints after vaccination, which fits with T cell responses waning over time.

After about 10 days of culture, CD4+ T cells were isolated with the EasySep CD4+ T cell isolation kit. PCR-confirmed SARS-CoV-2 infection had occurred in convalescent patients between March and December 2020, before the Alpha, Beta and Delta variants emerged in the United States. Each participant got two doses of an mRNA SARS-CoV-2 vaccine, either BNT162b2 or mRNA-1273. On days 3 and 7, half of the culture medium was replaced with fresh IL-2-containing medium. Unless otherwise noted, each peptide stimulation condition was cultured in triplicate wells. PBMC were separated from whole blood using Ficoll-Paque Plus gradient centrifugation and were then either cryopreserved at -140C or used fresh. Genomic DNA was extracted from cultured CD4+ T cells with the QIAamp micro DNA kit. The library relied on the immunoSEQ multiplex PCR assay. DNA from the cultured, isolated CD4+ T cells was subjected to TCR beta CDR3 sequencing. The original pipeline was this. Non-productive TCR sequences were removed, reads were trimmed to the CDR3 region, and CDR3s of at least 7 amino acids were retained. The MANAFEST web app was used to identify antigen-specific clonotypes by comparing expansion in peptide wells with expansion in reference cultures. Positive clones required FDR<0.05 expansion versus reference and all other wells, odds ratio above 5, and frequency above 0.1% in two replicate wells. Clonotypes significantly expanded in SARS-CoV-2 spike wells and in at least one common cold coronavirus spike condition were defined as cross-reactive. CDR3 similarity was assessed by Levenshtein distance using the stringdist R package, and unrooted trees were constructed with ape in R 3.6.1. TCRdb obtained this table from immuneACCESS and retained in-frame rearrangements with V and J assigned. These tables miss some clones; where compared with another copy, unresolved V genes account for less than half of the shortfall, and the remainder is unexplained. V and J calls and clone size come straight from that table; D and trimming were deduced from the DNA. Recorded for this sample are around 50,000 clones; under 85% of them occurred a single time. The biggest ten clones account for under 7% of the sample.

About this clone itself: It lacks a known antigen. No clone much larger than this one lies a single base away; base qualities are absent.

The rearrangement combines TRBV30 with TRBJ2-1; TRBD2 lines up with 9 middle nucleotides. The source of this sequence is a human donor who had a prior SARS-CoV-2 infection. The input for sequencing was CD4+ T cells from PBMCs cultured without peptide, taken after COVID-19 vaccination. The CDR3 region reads CAWSVGGGGGEQFF. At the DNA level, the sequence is TGTGCCTGGAGTGTAGGCGGGGGGGGAGGAGAGCAGTTCTTC.